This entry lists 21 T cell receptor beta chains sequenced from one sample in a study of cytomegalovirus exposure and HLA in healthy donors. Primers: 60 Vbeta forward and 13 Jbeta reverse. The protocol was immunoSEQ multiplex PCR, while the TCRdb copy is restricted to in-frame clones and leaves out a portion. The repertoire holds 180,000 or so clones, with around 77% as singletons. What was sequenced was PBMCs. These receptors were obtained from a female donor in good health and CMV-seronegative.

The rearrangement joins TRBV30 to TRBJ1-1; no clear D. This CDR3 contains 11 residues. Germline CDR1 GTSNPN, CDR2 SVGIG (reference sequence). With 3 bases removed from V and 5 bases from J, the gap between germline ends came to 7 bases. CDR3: CAWRRGTEAFF. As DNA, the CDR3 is TGTGCCTGGAGGCGAGGAACTGAAGCTTTCTTT.

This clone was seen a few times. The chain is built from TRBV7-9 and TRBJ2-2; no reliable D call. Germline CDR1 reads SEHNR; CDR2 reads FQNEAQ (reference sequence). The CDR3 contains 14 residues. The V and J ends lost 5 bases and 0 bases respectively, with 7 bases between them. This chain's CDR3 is CASSLNPNTGELFF. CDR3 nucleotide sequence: TGTGCCAGCAGCCTAAACCCGAACACCGGGGAGCTGTTTTTT.

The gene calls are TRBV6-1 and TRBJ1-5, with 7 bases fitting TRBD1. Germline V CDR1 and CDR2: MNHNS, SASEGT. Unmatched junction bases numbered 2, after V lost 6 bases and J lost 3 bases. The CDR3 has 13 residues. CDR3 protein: CASRGTDNQPQHF. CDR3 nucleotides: TGTGCCAGCAGGGGGACAGACAATCAGCCCCAGCATTTT.

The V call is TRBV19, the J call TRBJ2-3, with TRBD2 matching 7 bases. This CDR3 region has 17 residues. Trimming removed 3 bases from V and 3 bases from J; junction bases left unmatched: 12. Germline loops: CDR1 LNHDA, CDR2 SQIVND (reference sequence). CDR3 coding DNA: TGTGCCAGTAGTATCCCAGCCGGTGGTAGCGGGACAGATACGCAGTATTTT. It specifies CASSIPAGGSGTDTQYF.

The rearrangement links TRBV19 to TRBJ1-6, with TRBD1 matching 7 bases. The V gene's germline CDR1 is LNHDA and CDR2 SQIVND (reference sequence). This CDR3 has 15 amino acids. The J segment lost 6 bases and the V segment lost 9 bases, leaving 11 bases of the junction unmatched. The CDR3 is CASERRTGVNSPLHF. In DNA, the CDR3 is TGTGCCAGCGAGCGGCGGACAGGAGTTAATTCACCCCTCCACTTT.

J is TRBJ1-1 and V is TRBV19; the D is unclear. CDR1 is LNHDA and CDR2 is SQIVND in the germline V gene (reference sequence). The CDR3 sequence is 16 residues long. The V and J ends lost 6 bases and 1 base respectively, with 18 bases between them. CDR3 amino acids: CASSANMGVWNTEAFF. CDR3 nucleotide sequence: TGTGCCAGTAGCGCAAACATGGGAGTGTGGAACACTGAAGCTTTCTTT.

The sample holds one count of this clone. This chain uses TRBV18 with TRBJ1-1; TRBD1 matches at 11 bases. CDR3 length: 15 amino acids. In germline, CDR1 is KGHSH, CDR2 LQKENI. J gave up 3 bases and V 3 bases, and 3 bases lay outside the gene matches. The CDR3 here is CASSPWDRGDTEAFF. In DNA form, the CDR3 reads TGTGCCAGCTCACCCTGGGACAGGGGGGACACTGAAGCTTTCTTT.

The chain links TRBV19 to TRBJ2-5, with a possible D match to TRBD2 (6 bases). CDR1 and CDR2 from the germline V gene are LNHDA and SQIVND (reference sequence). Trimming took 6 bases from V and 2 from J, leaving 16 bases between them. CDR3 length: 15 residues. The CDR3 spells CASSFRTGVQETQYF. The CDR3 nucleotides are TGTGCCAGTAGCTTTCGTACGGGGGTACAAGAGACCCAGTACTTC. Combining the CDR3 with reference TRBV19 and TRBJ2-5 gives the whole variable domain DGGITQSPKYLFRKEGQNVTLSCEQNLNHDAMYWYRQDPGQGLRLIYYSQIVNDFQKGDIAEGYSVSREKKESFPLTVTSAQKNPTAFYLCASSFRTGVQETQYFGPGTRLLVL.

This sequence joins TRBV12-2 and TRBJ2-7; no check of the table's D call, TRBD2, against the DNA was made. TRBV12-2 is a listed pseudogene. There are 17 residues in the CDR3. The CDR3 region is CASRLGGPERCCNEQYF. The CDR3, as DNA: TGTGCAAGTCGCTTAGGCGGGCCGGAGAGGTGTTGCAACGAGCAGTACTTC.

CDR3 region: CASSPLWVAGFSGANVLTF. CDR3 bases: TGTGCCAGCAGCCCATTGTGGGTAGCGGGCTTCTCTGGGGCCAACGTCCTGACTTTC. This rearrangement joins TRBV28 to TRBJ2-6; TRBD2 aligns across 7 bases. The length of the CDR3 is 19 residues. CDR1 is MDHEN, CDR2 SYDVKM, per germline. The trim removed 6 bases at V and 0 bases at J, leaving 14 bases unmatched.

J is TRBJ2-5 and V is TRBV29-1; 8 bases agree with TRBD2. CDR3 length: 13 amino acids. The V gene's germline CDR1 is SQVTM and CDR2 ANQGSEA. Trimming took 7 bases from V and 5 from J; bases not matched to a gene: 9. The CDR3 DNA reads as TGCAGCGCCCCGGGACTAGAAGGGGAGACCCAGTACTTC. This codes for CSAPGLEGETQYF. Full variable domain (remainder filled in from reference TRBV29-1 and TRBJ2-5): SAVISQKPSRDICQRGTSLTIQCQVDSQVTMMFWYRQQPGQSLTLIATANQGSEATYESGFVIDKFPISRPNLTFSTLTVSNMSPEDSSIYLCSAPGLEGETQYFGPGTRLLVL.

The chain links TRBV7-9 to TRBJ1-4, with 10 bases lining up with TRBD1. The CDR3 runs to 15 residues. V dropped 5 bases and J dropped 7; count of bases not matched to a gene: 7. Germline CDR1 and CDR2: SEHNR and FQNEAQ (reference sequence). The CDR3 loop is CASSQSGTGAEKLFF. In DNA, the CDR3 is TGTGCCAGCAGCCAATCCGGGACAGGGGCTGAAAAACTGTTTTTT. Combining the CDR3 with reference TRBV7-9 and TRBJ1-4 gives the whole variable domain DTGVSQNPRHKITKRGQNVTFRCDPISEHNRLYWYRQTLGQGPEFLTYFQNEAQLEKSRLLSDRFSAERPKGSFSTLEIQRTEQGDSAMYLCASSQSGTGAEKLFFGSGTQLSVL.

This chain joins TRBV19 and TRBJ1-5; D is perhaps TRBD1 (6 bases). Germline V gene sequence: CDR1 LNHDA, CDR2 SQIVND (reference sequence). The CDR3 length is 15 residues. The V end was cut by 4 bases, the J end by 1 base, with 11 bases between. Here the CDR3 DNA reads TGTGCCAGTAGTACTCAGGGGTCCAGCAATCAGCCCCAGCATTTT. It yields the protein CASSTQGSSNQPQHF.

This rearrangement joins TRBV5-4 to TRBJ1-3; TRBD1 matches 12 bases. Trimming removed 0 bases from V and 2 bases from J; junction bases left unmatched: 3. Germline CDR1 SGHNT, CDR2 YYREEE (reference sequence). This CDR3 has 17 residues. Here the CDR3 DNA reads TGTGCCAGCAGCTTGGCGGGACAGGGGGCGGCTGGAAACACCATATATTTT. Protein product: CASSLAGQGAAGNTIYF.

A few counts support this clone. The CDR3 coding sequence is TGTGCCAGCAGCCAAGGGCTTAGCGGGGCCGGGGGCTCCTACGAGCAGTACTTC. Residues: CASSQGLSGAGGSYEQYF. The chain joins TRBV4-2 to TRBJ2-7; the match to TRBD2 covers 8 bases. Germline CDR1 is LGHNA and CDR2 is YNFKEQ. Trimming at V came to 1 base and at J to 0 bases, leaving 11 bases not matched to a gene. The CDR3 extends over 18 amino acids.

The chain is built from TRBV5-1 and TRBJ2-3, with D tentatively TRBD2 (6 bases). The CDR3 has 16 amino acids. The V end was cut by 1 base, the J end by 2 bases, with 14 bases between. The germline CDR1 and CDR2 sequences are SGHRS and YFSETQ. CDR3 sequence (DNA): TGCGCCAGCAGCTTGAACGCGGGGACCCCCACAGATACGCAGTATTTT. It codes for CASSLNAGTPTDTQYF.

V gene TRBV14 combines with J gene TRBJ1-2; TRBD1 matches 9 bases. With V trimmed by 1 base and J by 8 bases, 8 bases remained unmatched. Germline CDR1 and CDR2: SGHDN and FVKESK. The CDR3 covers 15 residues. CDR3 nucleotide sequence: TGTGCCAGCAGCCAAGTCCAAACAGGGGGCTGGGGCTACACCTTC. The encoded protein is CASSQVQTGGWGYTF. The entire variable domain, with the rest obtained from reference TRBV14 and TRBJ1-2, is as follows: EAGVTQFPSHSVIEKGQTVTLRCDPISGHDNLYWYRRVMGKEIKFLLHFVKESKQDESGMPNNRFLAERTGGTYSTLKVQPAELEDSGVYFCASSQVQTGGWGYTFGSGTRLTVV.

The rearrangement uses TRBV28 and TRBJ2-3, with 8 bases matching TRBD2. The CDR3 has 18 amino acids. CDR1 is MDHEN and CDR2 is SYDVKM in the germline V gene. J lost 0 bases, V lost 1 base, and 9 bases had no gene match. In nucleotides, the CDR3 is TGTGCCAGCAGTTTATTGGCGGGAGGTCCTTCGAGCACAGATACGCAGTATTTT. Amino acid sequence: CASSLLAGGPSSTDTQYF.

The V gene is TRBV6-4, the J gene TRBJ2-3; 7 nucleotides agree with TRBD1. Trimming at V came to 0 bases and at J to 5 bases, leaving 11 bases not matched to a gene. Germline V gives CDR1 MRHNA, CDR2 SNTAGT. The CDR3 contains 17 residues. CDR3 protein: CASSDSTGPPPVDTQYF. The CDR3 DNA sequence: TGTGCCAGCAGTGACTCGACAGGGCCCCCACCGGTAGATACGCAGTATTTT.

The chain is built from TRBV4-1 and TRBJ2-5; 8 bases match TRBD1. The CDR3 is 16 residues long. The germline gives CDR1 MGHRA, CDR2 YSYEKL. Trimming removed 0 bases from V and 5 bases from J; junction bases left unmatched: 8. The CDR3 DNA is TGCGCCAGCAGCCAAGATTCGCCAGGGGGCCAGGAGACCCAGTACTTC. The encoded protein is CASSQDSPGGQETQYF.

The CDR3 spells CASSLTGYGYTF. In DNA form, the CDR3 reads TGTGCCAGCAGTTTAACAGGGTATGGCTACACCTTC. The genes are TRBV28 and TRBJ1-2, with a weak D call TRBD1 (6 bases). V was clipped by 2 bases and J by 5 bases, with 6 bases between them. Germline CDR1 MDHEN, CDR2 SYDVKM. This CDR3 has 12 residues.